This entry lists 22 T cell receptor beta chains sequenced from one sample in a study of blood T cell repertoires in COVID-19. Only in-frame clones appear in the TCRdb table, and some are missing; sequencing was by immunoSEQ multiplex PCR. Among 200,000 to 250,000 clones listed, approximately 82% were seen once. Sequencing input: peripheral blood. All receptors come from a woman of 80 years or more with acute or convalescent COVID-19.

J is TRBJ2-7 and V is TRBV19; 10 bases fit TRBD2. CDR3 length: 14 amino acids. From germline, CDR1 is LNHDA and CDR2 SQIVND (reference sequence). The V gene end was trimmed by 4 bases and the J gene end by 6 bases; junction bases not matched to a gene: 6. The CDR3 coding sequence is TGTGCCAGTAGTAGCCGGACTAGCGGTGGCGAGCAGTACTTC. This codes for CASSSRTSGGEQYF.

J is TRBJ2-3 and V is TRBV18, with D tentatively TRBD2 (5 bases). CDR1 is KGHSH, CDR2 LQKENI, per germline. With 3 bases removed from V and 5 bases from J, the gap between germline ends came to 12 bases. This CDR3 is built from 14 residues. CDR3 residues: CASSPFRRGDTQYF. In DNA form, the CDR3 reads TGTGCCAGCTCACCCTTCCGTCGGGGAGATACGCAGTATTTT. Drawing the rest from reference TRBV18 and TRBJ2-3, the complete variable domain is NAGVMQNPRHLVRRRGQEARLRCSPMKGHSHVYWYRQLPEEGLKFMVYLQKENIIDESGMPKERFSAEFPKEGPSILRIQQVVRGDSAAYFCASSPFRRGDTQYFGPGTRLTVL.

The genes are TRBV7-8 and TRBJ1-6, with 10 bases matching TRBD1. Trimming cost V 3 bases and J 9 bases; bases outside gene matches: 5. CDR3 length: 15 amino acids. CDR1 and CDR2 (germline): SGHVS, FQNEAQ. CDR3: CASSLGDRGSSPLHF. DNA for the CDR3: TGTGCCAGCAGCTTGGGGGACAGGGGTAGTTCACCCCTCCACTTT.

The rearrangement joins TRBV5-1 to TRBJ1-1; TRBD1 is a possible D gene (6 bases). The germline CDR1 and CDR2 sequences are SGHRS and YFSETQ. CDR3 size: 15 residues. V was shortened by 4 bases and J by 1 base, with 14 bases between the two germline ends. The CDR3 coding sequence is TGCGCCAGCAGCATTCGACAGGTGGAGAACACTGAAGCTTTCTTT. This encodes CASSIRQVENTEAFF.

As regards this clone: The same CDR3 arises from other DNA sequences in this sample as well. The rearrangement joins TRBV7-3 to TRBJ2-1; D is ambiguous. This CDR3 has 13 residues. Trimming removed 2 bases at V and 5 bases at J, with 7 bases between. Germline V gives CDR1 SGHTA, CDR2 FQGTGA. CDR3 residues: CASSLGRNNEQFF. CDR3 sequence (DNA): TGTGCCAGCAGCTTAGGCAGAAACAATGAGCAGTTCTTC.

The CDR3 region has the DNA TGTGCCAGCTCACGCCCGGGGGGGGCGATAACAGATACGCAGTATTTT. Translated: CASSRPGGAITDTQYF. The chain recombines TRBV18 with TRBJ2-3; 8 positions agree with TRBD2. Trimming at V came to 4 bases and at J to 3 bases, leaving 9 bases not matched to a gene. This CDR3 region has 16 residues. From germline, CDR1 is KGHSH and CDR2 LQKENI.

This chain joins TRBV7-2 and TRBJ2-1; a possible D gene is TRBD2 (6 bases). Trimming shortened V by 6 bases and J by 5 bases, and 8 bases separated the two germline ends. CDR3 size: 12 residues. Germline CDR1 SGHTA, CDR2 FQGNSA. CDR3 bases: TGTGCCAGCAGGGGGGAGGACAATGAGCAGTTCTTC. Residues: CASRGEDNEQFF.

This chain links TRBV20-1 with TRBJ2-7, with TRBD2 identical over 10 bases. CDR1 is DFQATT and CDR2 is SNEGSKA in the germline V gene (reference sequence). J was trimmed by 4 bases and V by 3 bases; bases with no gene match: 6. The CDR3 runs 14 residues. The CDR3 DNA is TGCAGTGCTAGTGGCCTAGCGGGAGAGTACGAGCAGTACTTC. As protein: CSASGLAGEYEQYF.

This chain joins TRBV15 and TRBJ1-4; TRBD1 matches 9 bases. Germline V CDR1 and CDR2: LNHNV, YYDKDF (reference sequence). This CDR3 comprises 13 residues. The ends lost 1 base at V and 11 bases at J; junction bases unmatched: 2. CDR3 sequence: CATSRGQGEKLFF. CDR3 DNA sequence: TGTGCCACCAGCAGAGGACAGGGGGAGAAACTGTTTTTT.

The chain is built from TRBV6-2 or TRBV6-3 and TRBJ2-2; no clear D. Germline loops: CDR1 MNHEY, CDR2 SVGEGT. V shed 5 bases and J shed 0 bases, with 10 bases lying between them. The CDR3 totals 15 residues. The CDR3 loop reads CASSPSVANTGELFF. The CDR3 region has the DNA TGTGCCAGCAGTCCCAGTGTGGCGAACACCGGGGAGCTGTTTTTT.

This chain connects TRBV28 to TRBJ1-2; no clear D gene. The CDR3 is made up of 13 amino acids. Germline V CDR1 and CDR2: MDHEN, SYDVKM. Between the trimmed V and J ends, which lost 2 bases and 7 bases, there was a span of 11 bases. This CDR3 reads CASSLEGIRGYTF. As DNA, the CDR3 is TGTGCCAGCAGTTTAGAGGGTATACGTGGCTACACCTTC.

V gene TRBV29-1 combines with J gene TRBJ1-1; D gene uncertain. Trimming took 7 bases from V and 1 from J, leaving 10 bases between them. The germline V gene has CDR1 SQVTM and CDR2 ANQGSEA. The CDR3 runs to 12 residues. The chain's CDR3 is CSGARANTEAFF. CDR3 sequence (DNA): TGCAGCGGTGCGAGGGCGAACACTGAAGCTTTCTTT.

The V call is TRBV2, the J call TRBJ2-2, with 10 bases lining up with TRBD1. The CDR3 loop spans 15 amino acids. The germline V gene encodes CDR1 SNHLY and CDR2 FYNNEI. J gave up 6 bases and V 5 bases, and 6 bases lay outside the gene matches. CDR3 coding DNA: TGTGCCAGCAGTCGGGACAGGGGTTTCCCCGGGGAGCTGTTTTTT. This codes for CASSRDRGFPGELFF.

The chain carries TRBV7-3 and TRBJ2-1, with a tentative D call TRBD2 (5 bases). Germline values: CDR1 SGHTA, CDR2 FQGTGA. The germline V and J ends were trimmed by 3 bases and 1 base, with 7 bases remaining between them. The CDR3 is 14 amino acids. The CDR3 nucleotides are TGTGCCAGCAGCTTTGGGGAGTCCTACAATGAGCAGTTCTTC. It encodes CASSFGESYNEQFF.

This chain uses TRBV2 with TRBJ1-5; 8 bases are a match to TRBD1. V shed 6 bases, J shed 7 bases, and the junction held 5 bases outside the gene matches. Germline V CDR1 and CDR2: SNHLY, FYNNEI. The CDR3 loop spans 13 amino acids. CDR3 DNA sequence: TGTGCCAGCAGCCTACAGGGGGAACAGCCCCAGCATTTT. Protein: CASSLQGEQPQHF.

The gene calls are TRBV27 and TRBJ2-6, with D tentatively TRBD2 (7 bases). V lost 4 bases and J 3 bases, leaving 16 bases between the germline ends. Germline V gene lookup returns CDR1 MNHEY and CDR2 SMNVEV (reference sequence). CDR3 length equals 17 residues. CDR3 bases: TGTGCCAGCAGTTCCCGCCGGGGGGCGGGTGGGGCCAACGTCCTGACTTTC. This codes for CASSSRRGAGGANVLTF.

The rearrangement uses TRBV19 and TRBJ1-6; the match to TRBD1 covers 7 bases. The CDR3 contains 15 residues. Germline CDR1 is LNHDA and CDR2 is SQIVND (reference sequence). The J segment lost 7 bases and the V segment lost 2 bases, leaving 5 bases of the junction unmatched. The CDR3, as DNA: TGTGCCAGTAGTATACTACTGGGACAGAATTCACCCCTCCACTTT. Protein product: CASSILLGQNSPLHF.

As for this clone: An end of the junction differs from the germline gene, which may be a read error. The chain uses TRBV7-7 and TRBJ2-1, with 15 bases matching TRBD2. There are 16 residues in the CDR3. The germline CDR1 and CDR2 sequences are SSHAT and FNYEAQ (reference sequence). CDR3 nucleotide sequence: TGTGCTAGCAGCTCGGGACTAGCGGGAGGAAACAATGAGCAGTTCTTC. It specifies CASSSGLAGGNNEQFF.

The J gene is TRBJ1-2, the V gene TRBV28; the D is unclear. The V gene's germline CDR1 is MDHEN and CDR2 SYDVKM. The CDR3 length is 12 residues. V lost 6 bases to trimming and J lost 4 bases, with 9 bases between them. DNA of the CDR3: TGTGCCAGCAGGGCACCCTCCTATGGCTACACCTTC. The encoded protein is CASRAPSYGYTF.

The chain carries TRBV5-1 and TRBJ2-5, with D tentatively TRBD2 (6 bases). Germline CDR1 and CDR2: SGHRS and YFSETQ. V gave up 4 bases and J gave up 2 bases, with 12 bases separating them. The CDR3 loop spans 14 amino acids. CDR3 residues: CASSHGTLQETQYF. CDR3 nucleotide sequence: TGCGCCAGCAGCCACGGGACTTTACAAGAGACCCAGTACTTC.

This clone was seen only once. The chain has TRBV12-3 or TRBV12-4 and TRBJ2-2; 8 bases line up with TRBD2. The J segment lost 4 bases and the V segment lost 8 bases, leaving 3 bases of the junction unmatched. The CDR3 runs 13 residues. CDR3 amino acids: CASQREITGELFF. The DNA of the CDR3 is TGTGCCAGCCAGCGGGAGATCACCGGGGAGCTGTTTTTT.

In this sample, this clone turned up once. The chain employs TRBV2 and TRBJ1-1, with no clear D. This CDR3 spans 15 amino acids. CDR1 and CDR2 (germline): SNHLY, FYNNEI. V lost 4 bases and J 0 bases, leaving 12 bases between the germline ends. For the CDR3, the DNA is TGTGCCAGCAGTGGGGGAGGAGGAATGAACACTGAAGCTTTCTTT. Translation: CASSGGGGMNTEAFF. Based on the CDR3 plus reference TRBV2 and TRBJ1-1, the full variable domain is EPEVTQTPSHQVTQMGQEVILRCVPISNHLYFYWYRQILGQKVEFLVSFYNNEISEKSEIFDDQFSVERPDGSNFTLKIRSTKLEDSAMYFCASSGGGGMNTEAFFGQGTRLTVV.